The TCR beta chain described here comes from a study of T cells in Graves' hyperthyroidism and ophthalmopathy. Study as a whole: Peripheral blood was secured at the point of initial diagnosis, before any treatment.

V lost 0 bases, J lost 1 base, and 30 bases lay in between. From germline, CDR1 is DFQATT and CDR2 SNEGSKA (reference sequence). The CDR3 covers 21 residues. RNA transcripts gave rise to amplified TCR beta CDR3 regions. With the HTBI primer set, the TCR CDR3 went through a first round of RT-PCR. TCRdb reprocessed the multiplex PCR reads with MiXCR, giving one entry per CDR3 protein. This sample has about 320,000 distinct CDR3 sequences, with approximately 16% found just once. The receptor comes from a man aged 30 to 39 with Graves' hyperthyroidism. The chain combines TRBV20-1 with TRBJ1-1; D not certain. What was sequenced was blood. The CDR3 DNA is TGCAGTGCTAGAGATTTTACGAGTGTAAGGACCCCAACTCAAGAGAACACTGAAGCTTTCTTT. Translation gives CSARDFTSVRTPTQENTEAFF.